A selection of T cell receptor beta chains follows, all from one sample in a study of cytomegalovirus exposure and HLA in healthy donors. Assay: immunoSEQ multiplex PCR; the TCRdb copy retains only in-frame clones and omits some. The data contain approximately 130,000 clones, approximately 75% of them seen just once; the ten biggest clones take up approximately 1.1%. Sequencing was done on a sample of PBMCs. Receptor source: a male donor in good health and CMV-seronegative. Each CDR3 is given with its conserved first and last residue.

v_call	j_call	cdr3_aa
TRBV27	TRBJ2-5	CASSLWGFPETQYF
TRBV27	TRBJ2-3	CASSWGQHTDTQYF
TRBV5-1	TRBJ1-4	CASSLGQGALGEKLFF
TRBV6-1	TRBJ2-7	CASSGGTGRRSYEQYF
TRBV25-1	TRBJ1-1	CASSEFIPGLNTEAFF
TRBV7-2	TRBJ1-1	CASSPYGQFTEAFF
TRBV9	TRBJ2-3	CASSSRRTGSTDTQYF
TRBV11-2	TRBJ1-1	CASSLDVGAKNTEAFF
TRBV7-9	TRBJ1-2	CASSATGTNYGYTF
TRBV5-1	TRBJ1-1	CAPKGGDTEAFF
TRBV7-2	TRBJ2-4	CASSSGGWMDIQYF
TRBV6-5	TRBJ1-5	CASSLRQDSNQPQHF
TRBV2	TRBJ1-2	CASSRDRGDGYTF
TRBV5-1	TRBJ2-3	CASSGTSAEDTQYF
TRBV10-3	TRBJ2-1	CAIRRTSGGVEQFF
TRBV2	TRBJ2-6	CASIELGWSDAFSGANVLTF
TRBV4-1	TRBJ1-3	CASSRTGRENTIYF
TRBV2	TRBJ2-7	CASSDDREVYEQYF
TRBV7-2	TRBJ1-2	CASSSDRASFYGYTF
TRBV14	TRBJ1-5	CASSQEGAGNQPQHF
TRBV5-4	TRBJ2-2	CASSFGGYATGELFF
TRBV9	TRBJ2-2	CASSVGQGANTGELFF
TRBV7-6	TRBJ2-5	CASSPTLGQQETQYF
TRBV14	TRBJ1-3	CASSLRVGDTIYF
TRBV7-9	TRBJ1-1	CASSLSVNTEAFF
TRBV19	TRBJ1-5	CASSIDTDQPQHF
TRBV2	TRBJ2-7	CASSEQGAYEQYF
TRBV6-5	TRBJ2-1	CASSRGGEPYNEQFF
TRBV30	TRBJ2-7	CAWTFTGGRHEQYF
TRBV7-9	TRBJ2-1	CASSSALAVYNEQFF
TRBV6-5	TRBJ2-7	CASSYGQTYEQYF
TRBV5-4	TRBJ2-3	CASSSVTSGGHTDTQYF
TRBV19	TRBJ1-5	CASSTPRTGIGNQPQHF
TRBV7-9	TRBJ2-2	CASSHNRDTGELFF
TRBV27	TRBJ1-5	CASWAGLEGQPQHF
TRBV18	TRBJ2-3	CASSPGTGGPDTQYF
TRBV29-1	TRBJ1-2	CSVEVAGMGYTF
TRBV18	TRBJ2-2	CASSPVAGSTGELFF
TRBV7-9	TRBJ2-3	CASSGRRGVSTDTQYF
TRBV2	TRBJ2-6	CASRPEQGWANVLTF
TRBV4-3	TRBJ1-1	CASSQDGHSLEAFF